The T cell receptor (beta chain) under discussion was sequenced for a study of shared clonotypes between healthy human individuals. Turning to this clone: Its antigen is currently unknown.

The V and J ends lost 3 bases and 12 bases respectively, with 21 bases between them. CDR3 length: 14 residues. Germline CDR1 and CDR2: SEHNR and FQNEAQ (reference sequence). General observations from the study: Even with large depth, rarefaction showed that sorted-subset sequencing was incomplete.

Clones were read by immunoSEQ multiplex PCR, and TCRdb kept only the in-frame ones, dropping some. The sample has millions of clones, over 90% seen once. The source of this sequence is a man aged 18 to 35 in good health. Some clones in this sample may be carry-over from other donors' samples. The specimen sequenced was naive CD4+ T cells from PBMCs. The subset here: CD45RA+ positively selected. The chain recombines TRBV7-9 with TRBJ2-7; D is possibly TRBD2 (6 bases). The chain's CDR3 is CASSLASGAGRTYF. CDR3 DNA sequence: TGTGCCAGCAGCTTGGCCAGTGGGGCAGGGAGGACGTACTTC.